What follows is one T cell receptor (beta chain) and its context. This clone was seen a handful of times. Its antigen specificity is not known. Base-call qualities are not available, and no considerably larger clone is one nucleotide away. These data are taken from a study of blood T cell repertoires in COVID-19 (dated by TCRdb to the early 2020s). Concerning the study at large: Samples from collaborators originated in the United States, Italy and Spain and spanned both the acute and convalescent phases of COVID-19. The material from the prospective study consisted of cDNA or gDNA derived from T cells, B-cell-depleted T cells, or PBMCs. Subjects who had been exposed to COVID-19, were actively infected with it, or had recovered from it provided the deeply sampled blood TCRbeta repertoires that made up the dataset. The repertoires were made available in a free public database intended to serve as a resource for research on the immune response to SARS-CoV-2. Samples came from the ongoing ImmuneRACE study (first 160 participants) plus 1,254 subjects from 6 global collaborators. The sample metadata nearly always contained a de-identified subject ID, COVID-19 status, age in years and sex. Where available, HLA class I and class II types were obtained from metadata supplied by the sample provider rather than from assay-based typing.

Broad study findings and their caveats: Clinical and demographic metadata were provided uncurated, with the amount varying by source and participant.

The CDR3 measures 14 amino acids from cysteine to phenylalanine. Only CDR3 DNA remains: 42 bases, in frame from the first base. V sheds 6 bases and J sheds 1 base, leaving 15 bases between their ends. CDR1 and CDR2, per the germline V gene, are SQVTM and ANQGSEA. Each collaborating institution followed its own protocols to collect whole blood in K2EDTA tubes. For TCRbeta analysis, collaborators shipped samples in one of three forms: frozen whole blood, isolated PBMCs, or DNA extracted from either of those sample types. TCRbeta CDR3 regions were amplified from genomic DNA using the immunoSEQ Assay, a bias-controlled multiplex PCR. The source study handled its data this way. The number of nucleated cells in each sample was estimated from the amplification of reference gene primers within the assay. To quantify the absolute abundance of each unique TCRbeta CDR3 rearrangement, sequence reads were collapsed and filtered. For each sample, productive Simpson clonality was calculated by taking the square root of Simpson's diversity index across productive rearrangements. Entries here come from immuneACCESS through TCRdb and include only in-frame sequences with V and J called. Some clones fail to appear in such tables; in the studies checked, an unresolved V gene covers under half of the shortfall, and the cause of the remainder is unknown. From that table come the V and J calls and clone size; the DNA was used to work out D and trimming. This sample is represented by about 100,000 clones; 80% of them were singletons. Jointly, the top ten make up about 12% of the sample.

Sequencing input: peripheral blood. The receptor chain draws on TRBV29-1 and TRBJ1-1, with TRBD1 as a weak D call on 6 bases. This TCR derives from a woman aged 65 to 85 with acute or convalescent COVID-19. The CDR3 is CSVDPGTRNTEAFF. Read as DNA, the sequence is TGCAGCGTGGACCCCGGGACAAGGAACACTGAAGCTTTCTTT.